The source of this T cell receptor beta chain is a study of T cell repertoires in cytomegalovirus infection. Study-wide results and limits: Clonotype analysis showed dominance of the ex vivo response by HLA-C-restricted CMV-specific TCR beta clonotypes.

TCRdb re-analysed the reads in MiXCR, keeping a single row per CDR3 protein. Here the sample spans around 340,000 distinct CDR3 sequences, almost 30% being singletons. Germline CDR1 SNHLY, CDR2 FYNNEI. This CDR3 comprises 12 residues. Between the trimmed V and J ends, which lost 2 bases and 3 bases, there was a span of 5 bases. On this clonotype: Its specificity is unknown.

Here the sequenced sample was cultured PBMCs, taken from culture after CMV antigen stimulation. The clonotype originates from a human donor in good health (CMV status not recorded). Some clones in this sample may be carry-over from other donors' samples. The chain is built from TRBV2 and TRBJ2-7, with a possible D match to TRBD2 (5 bases). CDR3 protein: CASSERDYEQYF. CDR3 DNA: TGTGCCAGCAGTGAACGGGACTACGAGCAGTACTTC. Variable domain in full (rest from reference TRBV2 and TRBJ2-7): EPEVTQTPSHQVTQMGQEVILRCVPISNHLYFYWYRQILGQKVEFLVSFYNNEISEKSEIFDDQFSVERPDGSNFTLKIRSTKLEDSAMYFCASSERDYEQYFGPGTRLTVT.